These T cell receptor beta chains were read from a single sample in a study of cytomegalovirus exposure and HLA in healthy donors. Some clones are missing from TCRdb's copy, which holds only in-frame ones; the method was immunoSEQ multiplex PCR. The sample carries about 79,000 clones, over 65% recorded once. Material for sequencing was PBMCs. The receptors come from a man aged 40-50 years in good health and CMV-seropositive. Both conserved end residues are part of each CDR3. D genes are given only for firm matches. The size field is filled for only some rows; it gives once, few, many or a size class.

j_gene: TRBJ1-1
abundance: few
v_gene: TRBV7-7
d_gene: TRBD1
CDR3aa: CASSRQGMGAFF
CDR3nt: TGTGCCAGCAGCCGACAGGGAATGGGGGCTTTCTTT

j_gene: TRBJ2-7
abundance: NA
v_gene: TRBV30
d_gene: NA
CDR3aa: CAWSLTIYEQYF
CDR3nt: TGTGCCTGGAGTTTGACAATCTACGAGCAGTACTTC

j_gene: TRBJ2-5
abundance: NA
v_gene: TRBV2
d_gene: TRBD2
CDR3aa: CASSGSGGRGETQYF
CDR3nt: TGTGCCAGCAGTGGAAGCGGGGGGCGAGGGGAGACCCAGTACTTC

j_gene: TRBJ2-5
abundance: NA
v_gene: TRBV7-9
d_gene: NA
CDR3aa: CASSPSGAETQYF
CDR3nt: TGTGCCAGCAGCCCATCAGGGGCAGAGACCCAGTACTTC

j_gene: TRBJ2-3
abundance: NA
v_gene: TRBV4-2
d_gene: NA
CDR3aa: CASSQDVGRGTDTQYF
CDR3nt: TGTGCCAGCAGCCAAGACGTGGGTCGGGGCACAGATACGCAGTATTTT

j_gene: TRBJ1-6
abundance: NA
v_gene: TRBV6-1
d_gene: NA
CDR3aa: CASSEGWGQGRSPLHF
CDR3nt: TGTGCCAGCAGTGAAGGGTGGGGGCAGGGGCGCTCACCCCTCCACTTT

j_gene: TRBJ2-5
abundance: NA
v_gene: TRBV9
d_gene: NA
CDR3aa: CASSVGNRDQETQYF
CDR3nt: TGTGCCAGCAGCGTAGGAAACAGGGATCAAGAGACCCAGTACTTC

j_gene: TRBJ2-5
abundance: few
v_gene: TRBV30
d_gene: NA
CDR3aa: CAWREGQRVEETQYF
CDR3nt: TGTGCCTGGAGGGAGGGTCAGAGGGTGGAGGAGACCCAGTACTTC

j_gene: TRBJ1-2
abundance: NA
v_gene: TRBV6-1
d_gene: TRBD1
CDR3aa: CASSEEGQGGYGYTF
CDR3nt: TGTGCCAGCAGTGAAGAAGGACAGGGCGGCTATGGCTACACCTTC

j_gene: TRBJ2-6
abundance: NA
v_gene: TRBV12-5
d_gene: TRBD1
CDR3aa: CASGLARQGSLSGANVLTF
CDR3nt: TGTGCTAGTGGTTTGGCTCGACAGGGGTCTTTGTCTGGGGCCAACGTCCTGACTTTC

j_gene: TRBJ2-1
abundance: NA
v_gene: TRBV5-4
d_gene: TRBD1
CDR3aa: CASSRRDRNNEQFF
CDR3nt: TGTGCCAGCAGCAGGAGGGACAGGAACAATGAGCAGTTCTTC

j_gene: TRBJ2-3
abundance: NA
v_gene: TRBV7-8
d_gene: TRBD1
CDR3aa: CASSLNRGAADTQYF
CDR3nt: TGTGCCAGCAGCTTAAACAGGGGAGCCGCAGATACGCAGTATTTT

j_gene: TRBJ1-2
abundance: once
v_gene: TRBV19
d_gene: NA
CDR3aa: CASSIEGRITFNYGYTF
CDR3nt: TGTGCCAGTAGTATAGAGGGCAGGATTACCTTTAACTATGGCTACACCTTC

j_gene: TRBJ2-1
abundance: NA
v_gene: TRBV4-3
d_gene: TRBD1
CDR3aa: CASSQEWEWRQGLYNEQFF
CDR3nt: TGCGCCAGCAGCCAAGAATGGGAGTGGCGACAGGGGTTGTACAATGAGCAGTTCTTC

j_gene: TRBJ1-2
abundance: NA
v_gene: TRBV2
d_gene: TRBD1
CDR3aa: CASSEEDRGDYGYTF
CDR3nt: TGTGCCAGCAGTGAAGAGGACAGGGGGGACTATGGCTACACCTTC

j_gene: TRBJ2-7
abundance: NA
v_gene: TRBV18
d_gene: TRBD2
CDR3aa: CASSPRLAGGNEQYF
CDR3nt: TGTGCCAGCTCACCAAGACTAGCGGGAGGCAACGAGCAGTACTTC

j_gene: TRBJ1-3
abundance: NA
v_gene: TRBV30
d_gene: NA
CDR3aa: CAWTGGGAISGNTIYF
CDR3nt: TGTGCCTGGACCGGAGGGGGGGCGATCTCTGGAAACACCATATATTTT

j_gene: TRBJ2-5
abundance: NA
v_gene: TRBV28
d_gene: TRBD1
CDR3aa: CASSFGTAQETQYF
CDR3nt: TGTGCCAGCAGTTTCGGGACAGCCCAAGAGACCCAGTACTTC

j_gene: TRBJ1-5
abundance: NA
v_gene: TRBV6-6
d_gene: TRBD1
CDR3aa: CASIKTGVPPQHF
CDR3nt: TGTGCCAGCATTAAGACAGGGGTACCGCCCCAGCATTTT

j_gene: TRBJ1-3
abundance: NA
v_gene: TRBV27
d_gene: TRBD1
CDR3aa: CASSHDRAGNTIYF
CDR3nt: TGTGCCAGCAGTCACGACAGGGCTGGAAACACCATATATTTT

j_gene: TRBJ2-5
abundance: NA
v_gene: TRBV7-2
d_gene: TRBD1
CDR3aa: CASSLTGGAETQYF
CDR3nt: TGTGCCAGCAGCTTAACAGGGGGCGCAGAGACCCAGTACTTC

j_gene: TRBJ2-7
abundance: NA
v_gene: TRBV5-1
d_gene: TRBD2
CDR3aa: CASSSGLAGGSAYEQYF
CDR3nt: TGCGCCAGCAGCTCGGGACTAGCGGGAGGAAGCGCCTACGAGCAGTACTTC

j_gene: TRBJ2-7
abundance: NA
v_gene: TRBV13
d_gene: NA
CDR3aa: CASSFGRDYEQYF
CDR3nt: TGTGCCAGCAGCTTCGGCCGGGACTACGAGCAGTACTTC

j_gene: TRBJ1-5
abundance: few
v_gene: TRBV2
d_gene: TRBD1
CDR3aa: CASSPTGGGNQPQHF
CDR3nt: TGTGCCAGCAGTCCGACAGGGGGGGGCAATCAGCCCCAGCATTTT

j_gene: TRBJ1-1
abundance: NA
v_gene: TRBV6-1
d_gene: NA
CDR3aa: CASSEVQNTEAFF
CDR3nt: TGTGCCAGCAGTGAAGTTCAGAACACTGAAGCTTTCTTT

j_gene: TRBJ2-7
abundance: NA
v_gene: TRBV7-2
d_gene: TRBD1
CDR3aa: CASSSDLGQGSYEQYF
CDR3nt: TGTGCCAGCAGCTCAGATTTGGGACAGGGCTCCTACGAGCAGTACTTC

j_gene: TRBJ2-7
abundance: few
v_gene: TRBV7-2
d_gene: NA
CDR3aa: CASSLGQVESYEQYF
CDR3nt: TGTGCCAGCAGCTTAGGACAGGTCGAATCCTACGAGCAGTACTTC

j_gene: TRBJ2-7
abundance: NA
v_gene: TRBV4-3
d_gene: TRBD1
CDR3aa: CASSQGQGDYEQYF
CDR3nt: TGCGCCAGCAGCCAAGGACAGGGGGACTACGAGCAGTACTTC

j_gene: TRBJ2-7
abundance: NA
v_gene: TRBV7-2
d_gene: TRBD2
CDR3aa: CASSFRTSGREQYF
CDR3nt: TGTGCCAGCAGCTTCAGGACTAGCGGGAGGGAGCAGTACTTC

j_gene: TRBJ2-1
abundance: NA
v_gene: TRBV18
d_gene: TRBD1
CDR3aa: CASSLAAGGNEQFF
CDR3nt: TGTGCCAGCTCACTGGCGGCAGGGGGCAATGAGCAGTTCTTC

j_gene: TRBJ2-7
abundance: NA
v_gene: TRBV6-6
d_gene: TRBD2
CDR3aa: CASSLSGRSSYEQYF
CDR3nt: TGTGCCAGCTCCCTATCCGGGAGGAGCTCCTACGAGCAGTACTTC

j_gene: TRBJ2-3
abundance: NA
v_gene: TRBV10-2
d_gene: TRBD2
CDR3aa: CASAESPAGGVTDTQYF
CDR3nt: TGCGCCAGCGCGGAGAGCCCAGCGGGGGGGGTCACAGATACGCAGTATTTT

j_gene: TRBJ1-1
abundance: once
v_gene: TRBV10-3
d_gene: TRBD1
CDR3aa: CAISESGTGPDTEAFF
CDR3nt: TGTGCCATCAGTGAGTCGGGGACAGGGCCGGACACTGAAGCTTTCTTT

j_gene: TRBJ1-1
abundance: few
v_gene: TRBV28
d_gene: NA
CDR3aa: CASSQGIAGAFF
CDR3nt: TGTGCCAGCAGTCAGGGGATAGCAGGAGCTTTCTTT

j_gene: TRBJ2-5
abundance: once
v_gene: TRBV5-4
d_gene: TRBD2
CDR3aa: CASSLAGGETQYF
CDR3nt: TGTGCCAGCAGCTTGGCCGGGGGGGAGACCCAGTACTTC

j_gene: TRBJ2-6
abundance: few
v_gene: TRBV7-2
d_gene: NA
CDR3aa: CASSLRGAVTGANVLTF
CDR3nt: TGTGCCAGCAGCTTACGGGGAGCGGTGACCGGGGCCAACGTCCTGACTTTC

j_gene: TRBJ1-1
abundance: NA
v_gene: TRBV10-3
d_gene: NA
CDR3aa: CAISEPGHSNTEAFF
CDR3nt: TGTGCCATCAGTGAGCCGGGACACTCAAACACTGAAGCTTTCTTT

j_gene: TRBJ1-4
abundance: NA
v_gene: TRBV9
d_gene: TRBD1
CDR3aa: CASSPRGQGREKLFF
CDR3nt: TGTGCCAGCAGCCCCAGGGGACAGGGACGTGAAAAACTGTTTTTT

j_gene: TRBJ2-7
abundance: NA
v_gene: TRBV6-5
d_gene: NA
CDR3aa: CASRPYTGIPYEQYF
CDR3nt: TGTGCCAGCAGACCGTATACCGGGATCCCCTACGAGCAGTACTTC

j_gene: TRBJ1-3
abundance: NA
v_gene: TRBV29-1
d_gene: TRBD1
CDR3aa: CSVGQGGPGNTIYF
CDR3nt: TGCAGCGTTGGACAGGGAGGACCTGGAAACACCATATATTTT

j_gene: TRBJ2-7
abundance: NA
v_gene: TRBV30
d_gene: NA
CDR3aa: CAWMAGGSHEQYF
CDR3nt: TGTGCCTGGATGGCAGGGGGGAGCCACGAGCAGTACTTC

j_gene: TRBJ2-7
abundance: NA
v_gene: TRBV7-9
d_gene: TRBD1
CDR3aa: CASSPQPGQGPNLSYEQYF
CDR3nt: TGTGCCAGCAGCCCCCAACCGGGACAGGGACCAAATCTCTCCTACGAGCAGTACTTC

j_gene: TRBJ1-5
abundance: NA
v_gene: TRBV20-1
d_gene: NA
CDR3aa: CSAGGFQPQHF
CDR3nt: TGCAGTGCCGGGGGGTTTCAGCCCCAGCATTTT

j_gene: TRBJ2-5
abundance: NA
v_gene: TRBV4-2
d_gene: TRBD2
CDR3aa: CASSPLLAGGRETQYF
CDR3nt: TGTGCCAGCAGCCCGCTACTAGCGGGGGGGCGTGAGACCCAGTACTTC

j_gene: TRBJ2-1
abundance: NA
v_gene: TRBV4-2
d_gene: TRBD2
CDR3aa: CASSLGLGSGGDEQFF
CDR3nt: TGTGCCAGCAGCCTTGGCCTGGGAAGCGGGGGGGATGAGCAGTTCTTC

j_gene: TRBJ2-7
abundance: once
v_gene: TRBV7-9
d_gene: NA
CDR3aa: CASSPNYEQYF
CDR3nt: TGTGCCAGCAGTCCCAACTACGAGCAGTACTTC

j_gene: TRBJ2-6
abundance: NA
v_gene: TRBV28
d_gene: NA
CDR3aa: CASTTTSSGANVLTF
CDR3nt: TGTGCCAGCACCACAACCTCGTCTGGGGCCAACGTCCTGACTTTC

j_gene: TRBJ2-7
abundance: NA
v_gene: TRBV5-1
d_gene: TRBD2
CDR3aa: CASSLSGGFSEQYF
CDR3nt: TGCGCCAGCAGCTTGAGCGGGGGGTTCTCCGAGCAGTACTTC

j_gene: TRBJ1-5
abundance: NA
v_gene: TRBV7-2
d_gene: NA
CDR3aa: CASSLEGLRPQHF
CDR3nt: TGTGCCAGCAGCTTAGAGGGGTTACGGCCCCAGCATTTT

j_gene: TRBJ2-7
abundance: once
v_gene: TRBV6-6
d_gene: NA
CDR3aa: CASSYRTAEGPWEQYF
CDR3nt: TGTGCCAGCAGTTACCGAACAGCGGAGGGGCCTTGGGAGCAGTACTTC

j_gene: TRBJ2-1
abundance: NA
v_gene: TRBV30
d_gene: TRBD2
CDR3aa: CAWSPGLAGVLNEQFF
CDR3nt: TGTGCCTGGAGTCCTGGACTAGCGGGAGTCCTTAATGAGCAGTTCTTC

j_gene: TRBJ2-5
abundance: NA
v_gene: TRBV7-6
d_gene: NA
CDR3aa: CASSAMTGESLGETQYF
CDR3nt: TGTGCCAGCAGCGCCATGACAGGTGAATCGTTGGGGGAGACCCAGTACTTC

j_gene: TRBJ2-7
abundance: NA
v_gene: TRBV9
d_gene: NA
CDR3aa: CASSPSGVLGYEQYF
CDR3nt: TGTGCCAGCAGCCCCTCAGGGGTTTTGGGCTACGAGCAGTACTTC

j_gene: TRBJ2-7
abundance: NA
v_gene: TRBV11-2
d_gene: TRBD2
CDR3aa: CASSFGLAGVYEQYF
CDR3nt: TGTGCCAGCAGCTTTGGACTAGCGGGAGTCTACGAGCAGTACTTC